The 32 T cell receptor beta chains presented below share a single source sample, sequenced in a study of T-cell reconstitution after alpha-beta-depleted transplantation in children. Using unique molecular identifiers, the investigators prepared the TCRbeta library. TCRdb fed the PCR reads into MiXCR, producing one record per CDR3 protein. The profile shows some 490,000 distinct CDR3 sequences, approximately 13% of them singletons. The starting material was PBMCs from the stem cell graft donor, obtained from the stem cell graft. These receptors came from a human donor who donated a stem cell graft to a child with combined immunodeficiency.

This clonotype has at least ten counts. V gene TRBV29-1 combines with J gene TRBJ2-1, with 7 bases fitting TRBD2. V gave up 8 bases and J gave up 2 bases; unmatched junction bases: 9. The CDR3 sequence is 14 residues long. Germline CDR1 is SQVTM and CDR2 is ANQGSEA. In DNA, the CDR3 is TGCAGCCACCGTAGCGGGCGAACCTACAATGAGCAGTTCTTC. Amino acid sequence: CSHRSGRTYNEQFF.

This clonotype was observed many times. The V and J genes are TRBV5-1 and TRBJ2-1; 11 bases are a match to TRBD2. Germline V CDR1 and CDR2: SGHRS, YFSETQ. J lost 8 bases, V lost 0 bases, and 4 bases had no gene match. The CDR3 sequence is 15 residues long. The CDR3 region has the DNA TGCGCCAGCAGCTTGGAACTAGCGGGAGTGGATGAGCAGTTCTTC. This codes for CASSLELAGVDEQFF.

The rearrangement uses TRBV15 and TRBJ1-4; TRBD1 is a possible D gene (6 bases). The CDR3 is 14 amino acids. Germline V gives CDR1 LNHNV, CDR2 YYDKDF (reference sequence). V lost 4 bases to trimming and J lost 8 bases, with 14 bases between them. CDR3 sequence (DNA): TGTGCCACCAGCATAGACAGGACGTTGGAAAAACTGTTTTTT. It yields the protein CATSIDRTLEKLFF.

This clonotype was detected only a few times. The rearrangement uses TRBV11-2 and TRBJ2-3; either TRBD1 or TRBD2 may supply D (5 bases each). Germline V lookup: CDR1 SGHAT, CDR2 FQNNGV. The CDR3 is made up of 14 amino acids. V was pared by 5 bases and J by 4 bases, with 13 bases between. The CDR3 spells CASSINGGSDTQYF. DNA for the CDR3: TGTGCCAGCAGCATCAATGGGGGTTCAGATACGCAGTATTTT.

This clonotype has ten or more counts. The chain has TRBV9 and TRBJ2-1, with 7 positions matching TRBD2. J lost 8 bases, V lost 0 bases, and 11 bases had no gene match. The CDR3 covers 16 residues. CDR1 is SGDLS and CDR2 is YYNGEE in the germline V gene. Here the CDR3 reads CASSVEGGGSRDEQFF. DNA of the CDR3: TGTGCCAGCAGCGTAGAGGGCGGGGGATCCCGCGATGAGCAGTTCTTC.

In this sample, this clonotype turned up a few times. The chain employs TRBV6-5 and TRBJ2-6; D may be TRBD1 (6 bases). V was shortened by 2 bases and J by 4 bases, with 15 bases between the two germline ends. Germline-derived CDR1 and CDR2 are MNHEY and SVGAGI. The CDR3 runs 17 residues. The DNA of the CDR3 is TGTGCCAGCAGTTACGGGGGCCTGCATGGAGGGGCCAACGTCCTGACTTTC. It translates to CASSYGGLHGGANVLTF.

This clonotype came up many times. The genes are TRBV9 and TRBJ2-1; 8 bases line up with TRBD2. Germline V gives CDR1 SGDLS, CDR2 YYNGEE. V dropped 3 bases and J dropped 4; count of bases not matched to a gene: 9. The length of the CDR3 is 16 residues. Written as DNA, the CDR3 is TGTGCCAGCAGCGCCGGGGGGGCTAGCGCGTACAATGAGCAGTTCTTC. Translated, it gives CASSAGGASAYNEQFF.

This clonotype was counted only a few times. The V and J genes are TRBV4-3 and TRBJ1-6, with a tentative D call TRBD1 (5 bases). Looked up from germline, CDR1 is LGHNA and CDR2 is YSLEER. This CDR3 has 15 residues. The germline V and J ends were trimmed by 1 base and 9 bases, with 13 bases remaining between them. DNA for the CDR3: TGCGCCAGCAGCCAAGGGGCAGGGACCTCTTCACCCCTCCACTTT. It specifies CASSQGAGTSSPLHF.

There are a few counts of this clonotype. The J gene is TRBJ1-6, the V gene TRBV7-9, with D perhaps TRBD1 (5 bases). The CDR3 is 16 amino acids. V dropped 4 bases and J dropped 8 bases, with 18 bases sitting between them. Germline V lookup: CDR1 SEHNR, CDR2 FQNEAQ (reference sequence). CDR3 residues: CASSSGIVDYYSPLHF. The CDR3 bases are TGTGCCAGCAGCTCAGGGATCGTGGACTACTATTCACCCCTCCACTTT.

This clonotype was detected once. This chain uses TRBV15 with TRBJ1-4; the match to TRBD1 covers 11 bases. This CDR3 comprises 15 residues. The J segment lost 8 bases and the V segment lost 5 bases, leaving 7 bases of the junction unmatched. Germline V gives CDR1 LNHNV, CDR2 YYDKDF (reference sequence). The CDR3 DNA reads TGTGCCACCAGCGTCCGGACAGGGGGCGAGGAAAAACTGTTTTTT. It codes for CATSVRTGGEEKLFF. The variable domain in full, completed from reference TRBV15 and TRBJ1-4, reads DAMVIQNPRYQVTQFGKPVTLSCSQTLNHNVMYWYQQKSSQAPKLLFHYYDKDFNNEADTPDNFQSRRPNTSFCFLDIRSPGLGDTAMYLCATSVRTGGEEKLFFGSGTQLSVL.

There are a few counts of this clonotype. This sequence joins TRBV29-1 and TRBJ2-2; 9 positions match TRBD2. Germline CDR1 SQVTM, CDR2 ANQGSEA. The CDR3 is 17 amino acids. V was pared by 5 bases and J by 8 bases, with 18 bases of the junction left unmatched. The CDR3 region has the DNA TGCAGCGTTTGGTCCGGGATAGCGGGGGCCGTGAGGGGGGAGCTGTTTTTT. The encoded protein is CSVWSGIAGAVRGELFF.

This chain joins TRBV11-2 and TRBJ1-4; D is undetermined. V dropped 1 base and J dropped 7 bases, with 13 bases sitting between them. Germline V gene lookup returns CDR1 SGHAT and CDR2 FQNNGV. The CDR3 contains 15 residues. In nucleotides, the CDR3 is TGTGCCAGCAGCTTAGCCCGTCTAAAAACTGAAAAACTGTTTTTT. It specifies CASSLARLKTEKLFF.

The chain uses TRBV12-3 or TRBV12-4 and TRBJ1-3; TRBD1 agrees at 7 bases. With 6 bases clipped from V and 2 bases from J, the junction kept 7 bases outside the gene matches. The CDR3 is made up of 15 amino acids. The CDR3 DNA reads as TGTGCCAGCAGAGCCACAGGGGTCCCTGGAAACACCATATATTTT. Protein sequence: CASRATGVPGNTIYF.

This clonotype was observed many times. The V and J genes are TRBV6-2 or TRBV6-3 and TRBJ2-3, with 11 bases lining up with TRBD2. There are 16 residues in the CDR3. From germline, CDR1 is MNHEY and CDR2 SVGEGT. Unmatched junction bases numbered 13, after V lost 7 bases and J lost 7 bases. CDR3 residues: CASNREGLAVDHTQYF. The CDR3 region has the DNA TGTGCCAGCAACCGAGAGGGACTAGCGGTAGACCATACGCAGTATTTT.

This clonotype was seen ten or more times. This sequence joins TRBV7-9 and TRBJ1-5; no reliable D call. Germline V gives CDR1 SEHNR, CDR2 FQNEAQ (reference sequence). Between the trimmed V and J ends, which lost 6 bases and 7 bases, there was a span of 13 bases. The CDR3 covers 13 residues. CDR3 amino acids: CASSIGGFQPQHF. Here the CDR3 DNA reads TGTGCCAGCAGTATAGGCGGGTTCCAGCCCCAGCATTTT.

This clonotype was seen only a few times. This chain joins TRBV5-5 and TRBJ1-6; D perhaps matches TRBD1 (5 bases). V lost 4 bases and J lost 16, with 21 bases in between. The CDR3 consists of 14 residues. CDR1 and CDR2 (germline): SGHKS, YYEKEE (reference sequence). CDR3 loop: CASSRLLGDHNLHF. The CDR3 bases are TGTGCCAGCAGCCGACTATTAGGGGACCATAATCTCCACTTT.

The J gene is TRBJ2-7, the V gene TRBV5-1, with D possibly matching TRBD2 (6 bases). V lost 4 bases and J 7 bases, leaving 21 bases between the germline ends. The CDR3 sequence is 15 residues long. Per germline, CDR1 SGHRS and CDR2 YFSETQ. The CDR3 coding sequence is TGCGCCAGCAGCGGATTCCCAGGAGGGGCCCTGGAGCAGTACTTC. Residues: CASSGFPGGALEQYF.

The gene calls are TRBV20-1 and TRBJ1-1, with D perhaps matching TRBD1 (5 bases). The CDR3 consists of 14 residues. The germline V gene encodes CDR1 DFQATT and CDR2 SNEGSKA (reference sequence). V was trimmed by 6 bases and J by 0 bases, leaving 14 bases between them. CDR3 coding DNA: TGCAGTGCCTGGGCAGGGAGGATGAACACTGAAGCTTTCTTT. This gives the protein CSAWAGRMNTEAFF.

This clonotype was detected a few times. V usage is TRBV12-3 or TRBV12-4 and J usage is TRBJ2-2, with D perhaps matching TRBD2 (5 bases). The V gene lost 1 base and the J gene lost 1 base, with 10 bases spanning the gap. This CDR3 spans 16 amino acids. The CDR3 region has the DNA TGTGCCAGCAGTTTAGTCGATCGGGGGAACACCGGGGAGCTGTTTTTT. Its translation is CASSLVDRGNTGELFF.

The chain has TRBV12-3 or TRBV12-4 and TRBJ2-1; D tentatively reads TRBD1 or TRBD2 (6 bases each). V was pared by 2 bases and J by 0 bases, with 8 bases between. The CDR3 sequence is 15 residues long. Written as DNA, the CDR3 is TGTGCCAGCAGTTTAAGGGGGGCCTCCTACAATGAGCAGTTCTTC. This codes for CASSLRGASYNEQFF.

The J gene is TRBJ2-2, the V gene TRBV11-2; D is uncertain. V lost 3 bases to trimming and J lost 6 bases, with 8 bases between them. The length of the CDR3 is 13 residues. Germline CDR1 is SGHAT and CDR2 is FQNNGV. The chain's CDR3 is CASSLYGAGELFF. In nucleotides, the CDR3 is TGTGCCAGCAGCTTGTATGGGGCCGGGGAGCTGTTTTTT.

The chain is built from TRBV6-5 and TRBJ2-5, with 7 bases fitting TRBD2. This CDR3 contains 15 residues. V shed 1 base and J 3 bases; nucleotides not matched to a gene: 5. Germline lookup yields CDR1 MNHEY and CDR2 SVGAGI. This chain's CDR3 is CASSYLGLPKETQYF. CDR3 DNA sequence: TGTGCCAGCAGTTACTTGGGACTACCAAAAGAGACCCAGTACTTC.

This clonotype showed up many times. The J gene is TRBJ2-2, the V gene TRBV6-5, with D possibly TRBD2 on 6 matching bases. This CDR3 region has 15 residues. The germline V and J ends were trimmed by 2 bases and 6 bases, with 13 bases remaining between them. In germline, CDR1 is MNHEY, CDR2 SVGAGI. CDR3 amino acids: CASSYETLASGELFF. Here the CDR3 DNA reads TGTGCCAGCAGTTACGAGACACTAGCCTCCGGGGAGCTGTTTTTT.

This clonotype was seen only a few times. The chain combines TRBV5-6 with TRBJ1-1; TRBD1 might be the D (5 bases). The V gene's germline CDR1 is SGHDT and CDR2 YYEEEE. Trimming left V 4 bases short and J 1 base short, with 11 bases between. CDR3 length equals 14 residues. The CDR3 bases are TGTGCCAGCAGCCCCCCGACAGCGAACACTGAAGCTTTCTTT. Its protein is CASSPPTANTEAFF.

This clonotype was seen a handful of times. The chain employs TRBV4-1 and TRBJ2-1, with D possibly TRBD1 on 6 matching bases. Germline CDR1 MGHRA, CDR2 YSYEKL. The V end lost 3 bases, the J end lost 5 bases, and 11 bases lay between the germline ends. The CDR3 is made up of 14 amino acids. The CDR3 loop reads CASSHPDSNNEQFF. DNA of the CDR3: TGCGCCAGCAGCCACCCGGACAGCAACAATGAGCAGTTCTTC.

This clonotype was detected only a few times. This chain joins TRBV19 and TRBJ2-1, with D possibly matching TRBD1 (5 bases). V lost 8 bases and J lost 9, with 23 bases in between. Germline V gene data show CDR1 as LNHDA and CDR2 as SQIVND (reference sequence). The CDR3 runs 15 residues. As DNA, the CDR3 is TGTGCCAGTTCACCTAATCAGGGATCTTGGACTGAGCAGTTCTTC. It yields the protein CASSPNQGSWTEQFF.

J is TRBJ1-6 and V is TRBV12-3 or TRBV12-4; the D gene is possibly TRBD1 (6 bases). Between the trimmed V and J ends, which lost 7 bases and 7 bases, there was a span of 17 bases. This CDR3 is built from 15 residues. The CDR3 is CASNPTGGWNSPLHF. DNA for the CDR3: TGTGCCAGCAATCCGACGGGGGGCTGGAATTCACCCCTCCACTTT.

In this sample, this clonotype turned up a few times. CDR3 region: CASSFWGGRETQYF. The DNA for the CDR3 is TGTGCCAGCAGCTTCTGGGGGGGCAGAGAGACCCAGTACTTC. This rearrangement joins TRBV7-2 to TRBJ2-5, with D perhaps TRBD2 (7 bases). The CDR3 covers 14 residues. Trimming took off 3 bases at V and 4 bases at J, with 12 bases between the two ends. The germline CDR1 and CDR2 sequences are SGHTA and FQGNSA.

A note on this clonotype: A much larger clonotype is one base distant, so this may be a read error. The V and J genes are TRBV10-3 and TRBJ2-3, with a tentative D call TRBD1 (5 bases). The germline gives CDR1 ENHRY, CDR2 SYGVKD. The CDR3 loop spans 13 amino acids. Trimming left V 7 bases short and J 1 base short, with 9 bases between. CDR3 nucleotide sequence: TGTGCCATCAATGACAGCGGCACAGATACGCAGTATTTT. Its protein product is CAINDSGTDTQYF.

A few counts support this clonotype. The chain carries TRBV5-5 and TRBJ2-5; the D is unclear. The CDR3 covers 14 residues. Germline V gene data show CDR1 as SGHKS and CDR2 as YYEKEE (reference sequence). Trimming removed 1 base at V and 4 bases at J, with 11 bases between. CDR3 sequence reads: CASSLSQVGETQYF. Here the CDR3 DNA reads TGTGCCAGCAGCTTGAGTCAGGTTGGAGAGACCCAGTACTTC.

The chain links TRBV4-3 to TRBJ2-4, with 7 bases matching TRBD1. V lost 0 bases to trimming and J lost 0 bases; unmatched junction nucleotides: 14. This CDR3 spans 20 amino acids. The germline V gene has CDR1 LGHNA and CDR2 YSLEER. This chain's CDR3 is CASSQDIGDSDILAKNIQYF. The CDR3 DNA reads as TGCGCCAGCAGCCAAGACATCGGGGACAGCGATATCCTAGCCAAAAACATTCAGTACTTC.

CDR3 in DNA: TGTGCCAGCAGACTAGCGGCCCACAATGAGCAGTTCTTC. This gives the protein CASRLAAHNEQFF. The chain is built from TRBV7-2 and TRBJ2-1; 8 bases match TRBD2. V lost 6 bases to trimming and J lost 5 bases; unmatched junction nucleotides: 3. The CDR3 has 13 amino acids. Germline V gene sequence: CDR1 SGHTA, CDR2 FQGNSA. Complete variable domain (other parts from reference TRBV7-2 and TRBJ2-1): GAGVSQSPSNKVTEKGKDVELRCDPISGHTALYWYRQSLGQGLEFLIYFQGNSAPDKSGLPSDRFSAERTGGSVSTLTIQRTQQEDSAVYLCASRLAAHNEQFFGPGTRLTVL.